The 8 T cell receptor beta chains listed next were all sequenced from one sample in a study of cytomegalovirus exposure and HLA in healthy donors. The PCR made use of 60 Vbeta and 13 Jbeta primers. TCRdb's copy holds only in-frame clones and misses some; the assay was immunoSEQ multiplex PCR. The data show 95,000 to 150,000 clones, about three quarters seen once. Sequenced sample: PBMCs. The receptors originated from a woman in her twenties or thirties in good health and CMV-seropositive.

The chain links TRBV30 to TRBJ2-3, with D unresolved. Germline V gives CDR1 GTSNPN, CDR2 SVGIG (reference sequence). Deletions cut 5 bases from V and 7 bases from J, with 13 bases between. This CDR3 comprises 12 residues. CDR3 residues: CAWAMRGNTQYF. Written as DNA, the CDR3 is TGTGCCTGGGCCATGAGAGGAAATACGCAGTATTTT.

The chain employs TRBV2 and TRBJ2-5; D possibly corresponds to TRBD2 (5 bases). Trimming took off 4 bases at V and 7 bases at J, with 19 bases between the two ends. The CDR3 consists of 15 residues. Germline V gives CDR1 SNHLY, CDR2 FYNNEI. The CDR3 spells CASSGVRADGGTQYF. The DNA of the CDR3 is TGTGCCAGCAGTGGGGTGCGGGCCGACGGAGGGACCCAGTACTTC.

The chain has TRBV18 and TRBJ1-5; tentatively, D is TRBD1 (5 bases). Trimming left V 3 bases short and J 2 bases short, with 17 bases between. There are 17 residues in the CDR3. Germline assignment: CDR1 KGHSH and CDR2 LQKENI. The DNA of the CDR3 is TGTGCCAGCTCACCCTCGGGGGGAAGGGTGGGCAATCAGCCCCAGCATTTT. It specifies CASSPSGGRVGNQPQHF.

This rearrangement joins TRBV7-9 to TRBJ1-2; 7 positions agree with TRBD1. CDR1 is SEHNR and CDR2 is FQNEAQ in the germline V gene (reference sequence). The CDR3 is 12 residues long. V lost 5 bases and J lost 6; bases outside the gene matches: 3. The CDR3 nucleotides are TGTGCCAGCAGCCTACAGGGGAATGGCTACACCTTC. Translated: CASSLQGNGYTF.

In DNA form, the CDR3 reads TGCGCCAGCAGTCAACCCGTTCGGCGGGGGGGGTCCCCCAACTGCACAGATACGCAGTATTTT. Translating it yields CASSQPVRRGGSPNCTDTQYF. V and J are TRBV23-1 and TRBJ2-3, with 9 nucleotides matching TRBD2. TRBV23-1 is an ORF for which the function is uncertain. CDR3 length: 21 residues. V lost 2 bases, J lost 1 base, and 19 bases stayed unmatched.

The V call is TRBV27, the J call TRBJ2-1, with 8 bases fitting TRBD2. The CDR3 loop spans 15 amino acids. Germline CDR1 and CDR2: MNHEY and SMNVEV (reference sequence). The V gene end was trimmed by 4 bases and the J gene end by 5 bases; junction bases not matched to a gene: 7. CDR3 amino acids: CASSYRGGLNNEQFF. CDR3 bases: TGTGCCAGCAGTTATCGCGGGGGGCTCAACAATGAGCAGTTCTTC.

A single count supports this clone. The gene calls are TRBV5-5 and TRBJ1-6, with D possibly being TRBD1 (6 bases). The CDR3 is 16 amino acids. The germline gives CDR1 SGHKS, CDR2 YYEKEE (reference sequence). Trimming cost V 5 bases and J 0 bases, with 12 bases left between them. CDR3 loop: CASSSGASSYNSPLHF. The CDR3 coding sequence is TGTGCCAGCAGTTCAGGGGCCAGCTCCTATAATTCACCCCTCCACTTT.

This clone was seen a few times. This chain links TRBV5-1 with TRBJ2-7; no reliable D call. Germline V lookup: CDR1 SGHRS, CDR2 YFSETQ. CDR3 size: 12 residues. The V gene lost 5 bases and the J gene lost 2 bases, with 8 bases spanning the gap. The CDR3 coding sequence is TGCGCCAGCAGGGCAGAAACCTACGAGCAGTACTTC. Its translation is CASRAETYEQYF. The variable domain in full, completed from reference TRBV5-1 and TRBJ2-7, reads KAGVTQTPRYLIKTRGQQVTLSCSPISGHRSVSWYQQTPGQGLQFLFEYFSETQRNKGNFPGRFSGRQFSNSRSEMNVSTLELGDSALYLCASRAETYEQYFGPGTRLTVT.